The entry below describes one TCR beta chain. No antigen is known for it. CD4+ T cells were divided by sorting: CD25-high CD127-low Tregs, CD25-low CD127-high conventional cells. This sample was taken from a study of regulatory T cells. CDR1 SEHNR and CDR2 FQNEAQ come from the germline V gene (reference sequence). The CDR3 loop spans 16 amino acids. Trimming cost V 0 bases and J 4 bases; bases outside gene matches: 4. The PCR used 52 TRBV and 13 TRBJ primers. Produced via immunoSEQ multiplex PCR; TCRdb's table is partial and in-frame only. The repertoire includes around 4,000 clones, approximately 92% of them detected once, and 2.6% sits in the top ten. Overall study results and limits: Regulatory T cells from CD3G-deficient patients were less diverse than autologous conventional CD4+ cells and control regulatory cells. Unique productive TRB reads were about tenfold lower in patient Treg samples than controls. In patients, unique TRB V-J pairs were restricted and V/J usage skewed, especially in Tregs.

The origin of this receptor is a child aged 2 to 15 with CD3G deficiency. This chain links TRBV7-9 with TRBJ1-4; TRBD1 matches 8 bases. The specimen was CD4+ Tregs sorted from blood. The CDR3 spells CASSLAGTGVNEKLFF. The CDR3 DNA reads TGTGCCAGCAGCTTAGCCGGGACAGGCGTTAATGAAAAACTGTTTTTT.